A single sample gave rise to the 21 T cell receptor beta chains below, sequenced in a study of shared clonotypes between healthy human individuals. Profiling relied on immunoSEQ multiplex PCR, and the TCRdb table lists in-frame clones only, not all of them. The table has roughly 660,000 clones, 90% seen once; the top ten hold 34%. Sequences were obtained from memory CD8+ T cells from PBMCs. Subset given: CD45RO+ cells pooled with CCR7-negative TemRA cells. The source of these receptors is a man between 18 and 35 years old in good health. Some clones in this sample may be carry-over from other donors' samples.

The V gene is TRBV7-2, the J gene TRBJ2-1; D call uncertain. The CDR3 sequence is 16 residues long. Germline CDR1 SGHTA, CDR2 FQGNSA. V shed 5 bases and J shed 8 bases, with 22 bases lying between them. In nucleotides, the CDR3 is TGTGCCAGCAGCCTCCTAGAGAATCTACTATTTGATGAGCAGTTCTTC. It translates to CASSLLENLLFDEQFF.

The chain joins TRBV6-6 to TRBJ1-2, with 7 nucleotides matching TRBD1. The J segment lost 2 bases and the V segment lost 10 bases, leaving 13 bases of the junction unmatched. Germline V CDR1 and CDR2: MNHNY, SVGAGI (reference sequence). This CDR3 is built from 15 residues. CDR3 nucleotide sequence: TGTGCCACCACATTAACAGTGACAGGGAACTATGGCTACACCTTC. It is translated as CATTLTVTGNYGYTF.

To note about this clone: A read error is possible here, since a much larger clone lies one base away. The chain has TRBV6-5 and TRBJ2-7; D remains ambiguous. Trimming pared 4 bases from V and 2 bases from J, leaving 3 bases between. CDR1 is MNHEY and CDR2 is SVGAGI in the germline V gene. The CDR3 sequence is 11 residues long. CDR3 coding DNA: TGTGCCAGCAGTTCCACCTACGAGCAGTACTTC. Amino acids: CASSSTYEQYF.

The rearrangement links TRBV5-1 to TRBJ1-1; D gene uncertain. Trimming took off 5 bases at V and 0 bases at J, with 14 bases between the two ends. The germline V gene has CDR1 SGHRS and CDR2 YFSETQ. The CDR3 has 15 residues. This CDR3 is CASSFVAGMNTEAFF. The CDR3 bases are TGCGCCAGCAGTTTTGTCGCGGGGATGAACACTGAAGCTTTCTTT.

The rearrangement links TRBV5-1 to TRBJ2-1, with D unresolved. V was cut by 2 bases and J by 4 bases, with 10 bases left in between. The length of the CDR3 is 14 residues. Germline values: CDR1 SGHRS, CDR2 YFSETQ. CDR3: CASSFGSQYNEQFF. The CDR3, as DNA: TGCGCCAGCAGCTTCGGCAGCCAGTACAATGAGCAGTTCTTC.

The rearrangement links TRBV5-5 to TRBJ2-7, with D maybe TRBD2 (5 bases). Trimming removed 0 bases from V and 0 bases from J, with 19 bases in between. There are 18 residues in the CDR3. In germline, CDR1 is SGHKS, CDR2 YYEKEE (reference sequence). CDR3 sequence: CASSLGIRVTGSSYEQYF. The CDR3 DNA is TGTGCCAGCAGCTTGGGGATTCGAGTGACGGGAAGCTCCTACGAGCAGTACTTC.

About this clone itself: A much larger clone lies a single base off, so this may be a read error. The same CDR3 arises from other DNA sequences in this sample as well. The chain carries TRBV14 and TRBJ2-7; maybe TRBD2 (5 bases). The CDR3 sequence is 13 residues long. V was shortened by 4 bases and J by 0 bases, with 7 bases between the two germline ends. Germline V gives CDR1 SGHDN, CDR2 FVKESK. CDR3 bases: TGTGCCAGCAGCCCCGGGATCTCCTACGAGCAGTACTTC. This gives the protein CASSPGISYEQYF.

This chain connects TRBV7-6 to TRBJ2-5; 7 bases fit TRBD2. Per germline, CDR1 SGHVS and CDR2 FNYEAQ. The CDR3 is 15 amino acids. V shed 1 base and J 1 base; nucleotides not matched to a gene: 3. CDR3 nucleotides: TGTGCCAGCAGCTTAGTGCCTAGCGGCCAAGAGACCCAGTACTTC. This encodes CASSLVPSGQETQYF.

The chain links TRBV13 to TRBJ2-7; TRBD1 might be the D (5 bases). V lost 0 bases and J lost 3, with 6 bases in between. The CDR3 totals 13 residues. The germline gives CDR1 PRHDT, CDR2 FYEKMQ (reference sequence). CDR3 protein: CASSLGGVYEQYF. The CDR3 DNA sequence: TGTGCCAGCAGCTTAGGAGGGGTCTACGAGCAGTACTTC.

Comment on this clone: The sample carries other DNA sequences with the same CDR3. The CDR3 coding sequence is TGTGCCAGCAGTCTAGGGCTGGCGGCCTACAATGAGCAGTTCTTC. Protein product: CASSLGLAAYNEQFF. The rearrangement uses TRBV14 and TRBJ2-1; D gene ambiguous. Germline CDR1 SGHDN, CDR2 FVKESK. Trimming took off 6 bases at V and 2 bases at J, with 14 bases between the two ends. CDR3 length: 15 amino acids.

The gene calls are TRBV2 and TRBJ2-1, with D unclear. CDR3 length equals 12 residues. V was pared by 6 bases and J by 4 bases, with 7 bases between. Germline assignment: CDR1 SNHLY and CDR2 FYNNEI. This CDR3 reads CASRGRYNEQFF. In nucleotides, the CDR3 is TGTGCCAGCAGGGGCAGATACAATGAGCAGTTCTTC.

V usage is TRBV19 and J usage is TRBJ2-7, with TRBD1 matching 7 bases. Germline V gene data show CDR1 as LNHDA and CDR2 as SQIVND (reference sequence). The J segment lost 3 bases and the V segment lost 1 base, leaving 6 bases of the junction unmatched. This CDR3 is 15 amino acids long. CDR3 coding DNA: TGTGCCAGTAGTATAGGTCGGGGACAGTACTACGAGCAGTACTTC. It encodes CASSIGRGQYYEQYF.

This clone was detected once. The J gene is TRBJ2-1, the V gene TRBV9, with D possibly matching TRBD1 (5 bases). The V gene's germline CDR1 is SGDLS and CDR2 YYNGEE. The V and J ends lost 0 bases and 5 bases respectively, with 15 bases between them. This CDR3 contains 16 residues. The CDR3 reads CASSVAVTVAHNEQFF. The DNA for the CDR3 is TGTGCCAGCAGCGTAGCCGTGACAGTAGCCCACAATGAGCAGTTCTTC.

The chain has TRBV7-8 and TRBJ2-7, with a tentative D call TRBD2 (6 bases). There are 15 residues in the CDR3. Trimming stripped 2 bases from V and 3 bases from J, with 14 bases between. Per the germline V gene, CDR1 is SGHVS and CDR2 is FQNEAQ. The CDR3 DNA sequence: TGTGCCAGCAGCTTATCGGCTAGCGTACACTACGAGCAGTACTTC. Protein sequence: CASSLSASVHYEQYF.

The rearrangement links TRBV11-2 to TRBJ2-5; possible D gene TRBD2, 6 bases. The J call may be wrong; the DNA end is better matched by TRBJ2-7. The CDR3 has 14 amino acids. Germline values: CDR1 SGHAT, CDR2 FQNNGV. The CDR3 spells CASSLAPGPYEQYF. The CDR3 DNA reads as TGTGCCAGCTCCCTAGCGCCGGGGCCCTACGAGCAGTACTTC.

The chain combines TRBV28 with TRBJ1-5, with 9 bases fitting TRBD1. Germline V gene data show CDR1 as MDHEN and CDR2 as SYDVKM. The CDR3 sequence is 15 residues long. J lost 4 bases, V lost 5 bases, and 6 bases had no gene match. The CDR3 protein is CASSPIGQGNQPQHF. The CDR3 DNA reads as TGTGCCAGCAGTCCCATCGGACAGGGGAATCAGCCCCAGCATTTT.

V gene TRBV7-8 combines with J gene TRBJ2-5; possibly TRBD2 for D (6 bases). CDR3 length: 13 amino acids. From germline, CDR1 is SGHVS and CDR2 FQNEAQ. Trimming cost V 1 base and J 5 bases, with 8 bases left between them. The CDR3: CASSLGGEETQYF. The CDR3 DNA reads as TGTGCCAGCAGCTTAGGGGGGGAGGAGACCCAGTACTTC.

This clone was recorded a few times. This chain connects TRBV10-1 to TRBJ2-1; TRBD2 matches at 8 bases. The junction had 1 base not matched to a gene; V was cut back by 2 bases and J by 7 bases. CDR3 length: 13 amino acids. Germline assignment: CDR1 WNHNN and CDR2 SYGVQD (reference sequence). The CDR3 DNA sequence: TGCGCCAGCAGTGAGAGCGGGAGAAATGAGCAGTTCTTC. Its protein is CASSESGRNEQFF.

The rearrangement joins TRBV4-3 to TRBJ1-2; TRBD1 matches at 9 bases. This CDR3 contains 15 residues. Germline values: CDR1 LGHNA, CDR2 YSLEER. V shed 1 base and J 3 bases; nucleotides not matched to a gene: 3. The CDR3 coding sequence is TGCGCCAGCAGCCAAGGGACAGGGGATTACTATGGCTACACCTTC. It yields the protein CASSQGTGDYYGYTF.

V and J are TRBV28 and TRBJ1-4, with D hard to call. The CDR3 spans 17 residues. V lost 4 bases to trimming and J lost 5 bases, with 20 bases between them. Germline-derived CDR1 and CDR2 are MDHEN and SYDVKM. The CDR3 reads CASSSRRSGPKNEKLFF. For the CDR3, the DNA is TGTGCCAGCAGTTCACGCCGGTCGGGCCCTAAAAATGAAAAACTGTTTTTT.

The rearrangement uses TRBV7-9 and TRBJ2-3; no clear D. V lost 5 bases to trimming and J lost 4 bases, with 16 bases between them. CDR3 length equals 15 residues. Germline CDR1 SEHNR, CDR2 FQNEAQ (reference sequence). The CDR3 bases are TGTGCCAGCAGCCTCATATTAACTCCCTCAGATACGCAGTATTTT. It is translated as CASSLILTPSDTQYF.